What follows are 24 T cell receptor beta chains derived from one specimen sequenced in a study of blood T cell repertoires in COVID-19. TCRdb's table, derived via immunoSEQ multiplex PCR, lists solely in-frame clones and lacks some. The sample lists 70,000 or so clones, 60% to 80% occurring once. The sample consisted of peripheral blood. The receptors derive from a man aged 55 to 70 with acute or convalescent COVID-19.

This rearrangement joins TRBV28 to TRBJ1-4; D unresolved. The V end was cut by 8 bases, the J end by 5 bases, with 9 bases between. The CDR3 spans 12 residues. In germline, CDR1 is MDHEN, CDR2 SYDVKM. In nucleotides, the CDR3 is TGTGCCAGCGAGGGAAGGAATGAAAAACTGTTTTTT. This encodes CASEGRNEKLFF.

The rearrangement links TRBV5-1 to TRBJ1-1; D call uncertain. Trimming took off 0 bases at V and 2 bases at J, with 11 bases between the two ends. The germline gives CDR1 SGHRS, CDR2 YFSETQ. This CDR3 has 15 residues. The CDR3 sequence: CASSLVLSPNTEAFF. CDR3 bases: TGCGCCAGCAGCTTGGTCCTCAGTCCCAACACTGAAGCTTTCTTT.

CDR3 residues: CASRRGTDNYGYTF. CDR3 coding DNA: TGTGCCAGTAGGAGGGGGACCGACAACTATGGCTACACCTTC. This chain uses TRBV19 with TRBJ1-2; maybe TRBD1 (6 bases). Germline CDR1 LNHDA, CDR2 SQIVND (reference sequence). The length of the CDR3 is 14 residues. With 6 bases removed from V and 2 bases from J, the gap between germline ends came to 13 bases. Looking up the rest from reference TRBV19 and TRBJ1-2 gives the full variable domain: DGGITQSPKYLFRKEGQNVTLSCEQNLNHDAMYWYRQDPGQGLRLIYYSQIVNDFQKGDIAEGYSVSREKKESFPLTVTSAQKNPTAFYLCASRRGTDNYGYTFGSGTRLTVV.

The chain is built from TRBV15 and TRBJ2-2; no firm D call. This CDR3 spans 12 amino acids. V was cut by 2 bases and J by 6 bases, with 4 bases left in between. Germline-derived CDR1 and CDR2 are LNHNV and YYDKDF (reference sequence). The CDR3 protein is CATSRYAGELFF. CDR3 nucleotide sequence: TGTGCCACCAGCAGATATGCCGGGGAGCTGTTTTTT.

The rearrangement links TRBV6-5 to TRBJ1-2; D gene ambiguous. The CDR3 length is 14 residues. In germline, CDR1 is MNHEY, CDR2 SVGAGI. V was trimmed by 2 bases and J by 5 bases, leaving 12 bases between them. The CDR3 reads CASSYDAAPYGYTF. Written as DNA, the CDR3 is TGTGCCAGCAGTTACGACGCGGCTCCTTATGGCTACACCTTC.

This chain links TRBV5-1 with TRBJ2-7, with 9 bases matching TRBD1. CDR1 SGHRS and CDR2 YFSETQ come from the germline V gene. This CDR3 contains 15 residues. V shed 0 bases, J shed 2 bases, and the junction held 3 bases outside the gene matches. The CDR3 spells CASSLGTGAAYEQYF. CDR3 bases: TGCGCCAGCAGCTTGGGGACAGGGGCGGCCTACGAGCAGTACTTC.

This clone was counted between two and nine times. The chain uses TRBV6-1 and TRBJ2-7; D gene ambiguous. The CDR3 extends over 14 amino acids. V shed 1 base and J shed 4 bases, with 11 bases lying between them. Germline-derived CDR1 and CDR2 are MNHNS and SASEGT. The DNA of the CDR3 is TGTGCCAGCAGTGAAGGGCCCAATACGTACGAGCAGTACTTC. This sequence encodes CASSEGPNTYEQYF.

The chain employs TRBV19 and TRBJ2-7; a weak D match, TRBD2 (5 bases). Germline loops: CDR1 LNHDA, CDR2 SQIVND (reference sequence). This CDR3 has 13 amino acids. V was trimmed by 0 bases and J by 6 bases, leaving 9 bases between them. The CDR3 sequence is CASSIDVRGEQYF. The CDR3 DNA follows: TGTGCCAGTAGTATAGACGTTCGGGGCGAGCAGTACTTC.

Only a few counts were recorded for this clone. The rearrangement links TRBV7-9 to TRBJ2-7; D might be TRBD1 (5 bases). Deletions cut 1 base from V and 2 bases from J, with 9 bases between. The CDR3 runs to 14 residues. The V gene's germline CDR1 is SEHNR and CDR2 FQNEAQ (reference sequence). The CDR3 bases are TGTGCCAGCAGCTTAGGACAGAGGCCCTACGAGCAGTACTTC. Encoded protein: CASSLGQRPYEQYF.

This chain uses TRBV6-2 or TRBV6-3 with TRBJ2-2; TRBD2 matches 12 bases. Germline CDR1 MNHEY, CDR2 SVGEGT. V shed 4 bases and J 4 bases; nucleotides not matched to a gene: 1. The length of the CDR3 is 15 residues. The CDR3 reads CASSSGLAGTGELFF. As DNA, the CDR3 is TGTGCCAGCAGTTCGGGACTAGCGGGCACCGGGGAGCTGTTTTTT.

This rearrangement joins TRBV15 to TRBJ2-7, with D possibly TRBD1 on 6 matching bases. The CDR3 extends over 19 amino acids. Germline values: CDR1 LNHNV, CDR2 YYDKDF (reference sequence). The V end was cut by 0 bases, the J end by 1 base, with 22 bases between. The chain's CDR3 is CATSRDPLPTGPSSYEQYF. The CDR3 DNA reads as TGTGCCACCAGCAGAGATCCACTCCCGACAGGCCCTTCATCCTACGAGCAGTACTTC.

In DNA form, the CDR3 reads TGTGCCAGCAGCCAGGGATTTGGACAGGGAGACCTGTTTTTT. Protein sequence: CASSQGFGQGDLFF. The chain couples TRBV3-1 (or the pseudogene TRBV3-2) to TRBJ1-4, with TRBD1 identical over 8 bases. Germline loops: CDR1 LGHDT, CDR2 YNNKEL (reference sequence). V shed 3 bases and J 14 bases; nucleotides not matched to a gene: 11. The length of the CDR3 is 14 residues.

V is TRBV7-9 and J is TRBJ2-3; 12 bases fit TRBD2. CDR3 length equals 15 residues. Germline V lookup: CDR1 SEHNR, CDR2 FQNEAQ (reference sequence). Unmatched junction bases numbered 6, after V lost 4 bases and J lost 7 bases. The CDR3 reads CASSSLAGGLNTQYF. The CDR3 nucleotides are TGTGCCAGCAGCTCACTAGCGGGGGGTCTAAATACGCAGTATTTT.

The V gene is TRBV6-2 or TRBV6-3, the J gene TRBJ1-5, with TRBD1 as a possible D gene (5 bases). The CDR3 has 17 residues. V was pared by 3 bases and J by 1 base, with 16 bases between. CDR1 MNHEY and CDR2 SVGEGT come from the germline V gene. The chain's CDR3 is CASSYPSGGISNQPQHF. The CDR3 DNA is TGTGCCAGCAGTTATCCCTCGGGGGGGATAAGCAATCAGCCCCAGCATTTT.

V and J are TRBV24-1 and TRBJ2-3; D not certain. Germline-derived CDR1 and CDR2 are KGHDR and SFDVKD. Trimming removed 1 base from V and 0 bases from J, with 7 bases in between. The length of the CDR3 is 15 residues. CDR3 sequence: CATSDFGGSTDTQYF. CDR3 bases: TGTGCCACCAGTGATTTCGGCGGAAGCACAGATACGCAGTATTTT.

V gene TRBV3-1 (or the pseudogene TRBV3-2) combines with J gene TRBJ1-1, with 7 bases fitting TRBD1. CDR1 LGHDT and CDR2 YNNKEL come from the germline V gene (reference sequence). The J segment lost 3 bases and the V segment lost 0 bases, leaving 10 bases of the junction unmatched. CDR3 length equals 17 residues. The CDR3 sequence: CASSQDTVTGADTEAFF. In DNA, the CDR3 is TGTGCCAGCAGCCAAGATACGGTTACAGGGGCGGACACTGAAGCTTTCTTT.

Only a few counts were recorded for this clone. The chain has TRBV11-2 and TRBJ1-2; a weak D match, TRBD1 (6 bases). Looked up from germline, CDR1 is SGHAT and CDR2 is FQNNGV. V was trimmed by 8 bases and J by 12 bases, leaving 22 bases between them. CDR3 length: 13 residues. The CDR3 loop reads CASSPDHRVGDTF. In DNA, the CDR3 is TGTGCCAGCTCCCCCGACCACAGGGTCGGGGACACCTTC.

J is TRBJ2-5 and V is TRBV27; D remains ambiguous. Trimming pared 2 bases from V and 0 bases from J, leaving 13 bases between. This CDR3 has 16 residues. Germline values: CDR1 MNHEY, CDR2 SMNVEV (reference sequence). The CDR3 reads CASSLKPQMYQETQYF. CDR3 bases: TGTGCCAGCAGTTTAAAACCCCAGATGTACCAAGAGACCCAGTACTTC.

The chain joins TRBV11-2 to TRBJ1-2; TRBD1 is a possible D gene (5 bases). This CDR3 has 13 amino acids. Between the trimmed V and J ends, which lost 5 bases and 4 bases, there was a span of 11 bases. Germline-derived CDR1 and CDR2 are SGHAT and FQNNGV. The CDR3 DNA is TGTGCCAGCAGCCTTCGACAGTTCTATGGCTACACCTTC. Its translation: CASSLRQFYGYTF.

The chain combines TRBV12-3 or TRBV12-4 with TRBJ1-4, with TRBD1 matching 7 bases. The CDR3 is 12 amino acids. J lost 8 bases, V lost 4 bases, and 1 base had no gene match. As DNA, the CDR3 is TGTGCCAGCAGTTGGGACAGCGAAAAACTGTTTTTT. Its protein is CASSWDSEKLFF.

This rearrangement joins TRBV4-3 to TRBJ1-5; possible D gene TRBD1, 5 bases. The CDR3 extends over 15 amino acids. Germline-derived CDR1 and CDR2 are LGHNA and YSLEER. V lost 1 base, J lost 5 bases, and 12 bases lay in between. The CDR3 loop reads CASSQGGSIYQPQHF. CDR3 bases: TGCGCCAGCAGCCAAGGGGGCAGTATTTATCAGCCCCAGCATTTT.

The chain has TRBV12-3 or TRBV12-4 and TRBJ1-5; D is ambiguous. With 4 bases removed from V and 6 bases from J, the gap between germline ends came to 4 bases. The CDR3 is 11 residues long. CDR3 residues: CASSSGQPQHF. Here the CDR3 DNA reads TGTGCCAGCAGTTCCGGTCAGCCCCAGCATTTT.

The chain has TRBV9 and TRBJ1-2; unclear D gene. The CDR3 sequence is 13 residues long. V was shortened by 0 bases and J by 4 bases, with 7 bases between the two germline ends. Germline V gene sequence: CDR1 SGDLS, CDR2 YYNGEE. CDR3 residues: CASSVDVRYGYTF. The CDR3 region has the DNA TGTGCCAGCAGCGTAGACGTGCGCTATGGCTACACCTTC.

Only one count was recorded for this clone. The chain is built from TRBV6-5 and TRBJ1-6; a weak D match, TRBD1 (6 bases). Between the trimmed V and J ends, which lost 10 bases and 10 bases, there was a span of 23 bases. This CDR3 is built from 15 residues. Germline V gives CDR1 MNHEY, CDR2 SVGAGI. The chain's CDR3 is CATTRILPGESPLHF. The DNA of the CDR3 is TGTGCCACTACAAGGATACTCCCAGGGGAATCACCCCTCCACTTT.